Below, one T cell receptor (beta chain) is given with its context. What it binds is unknown. The sample originates from a study of cytomegalovirus exposure and HLA in healthy donors. Study findings and constraints: Most TCR sequences proved rare, with some public TCRs found in many donors.

The CDR3 is 15 amino acids. CDR1 is SGHVS and CDR2 is FQNEAQ in the germline V gene. Losses at the gene ends were 5 bases for V and 5 bases for J; bases not matched to a gene: 6. TCRdb keeps only in-frame clones here, not all; method: immunoSEQ multiplex PCR. The repertoire holds 170,000 or so clones, with 80% to 85% as singletons. The sample was PBMCs. The rearrangement joins TRBV7-8 to TRBJ2-1; 10 nucleotides line up with TRBD2. The TCR comes from a young woman in good health and CMV-seropositive. The DNA for the CDR3 is TGTGCCAGCAGCCCCAGGACTAGCGGTAACAATGAGCAGTTCTTC. This gives the protein CASSPRTSGNNEQFF.